A selection of T cell receptor beta chains follows, all from one sample in a study of blood T cell repertoires in COVID-19. Using immunoSEQ multiplex PCR, the repertoire was profiled, and TCRdb retains in-frame clones only, with some absent. The data show 240,000 or so clones, over 75% seen once. The sequencing sample was made of peripheral blood. The receptors come from a man aged 25 to 45 who had recovered from COVID-19. Both conserved end residues are trimmed from each CDR3.

CDR3 length | V gene | CDR3 protein
11 | TRBV27 | ASSWTGAGGYT
14 | TRBV5-1 | ASSLKPSGGQETQY
11 | TRBV9 | ASKRANTGELF
11 | TRBV2 | ASSKEVNTEAF
12 | TRBV10-1 | ASSAGTGNSPLH
14 | TRBV2 | ASVAIQGQGAVGYT
13 | TRBV2 | ASSEITLVGTEAF
13 | TRBV5-1 | ASSLGRGGPSEQF
14 | TRBV28 | ASSLMGTGGSKGYT
8 | TRBV6-5 | ASIRGEQF
11 | TRBV19 | ASSVTANTEAF
11 | TRBV7-7 | ASSSTRGTEAF
10 | TRBV15 | ATSRAVGELF
14 | TRBV5-1 | ASSPLVSGDTDTQY
11 | TRBV2 | ASSQGPGNTIY
14 | TRBV6-2/TRBV6-3 | ASSYSPLRGGNEQF
13 | TRBV5-1 | ASSAGTGTGNEQF
10 | TRBV27 | ATGGPYSEAF
12 | TRBV18 | ASSPTGGRQPQH
14 | TRBV7-8 | ASSFSGGDLFETQY
14 | TRBV5-6 | ASSNPSGGNTGELF
14 | TRBV28 | ASSQPRDSARGELF
13 | TRBV7-2 | ASSLGGVMTGELF
16 | TRBV18 | ASSPRVRTSGGADTQY
17 | TRBV10-3 | AISAGQGLSRLYQETQY
12 | TRBV11-1 | ASSFDRGATEAF
11 | TRBV14 | ASSPHSFNEQF
13 | TRBV9 | ASSVTGQTGNEQF
13 | TRBV6-5 | ASSRQVFSYNEQF
12 | TRBV11-2 | ASSVRTGENEQF
15 | TRBV5-1 | ASSLVGTSRYADTQY
13 | TRBV7-9 | ASSLGPPEVYGYT
13 | TRBV21-1 | ASSNLGGFYNEQF
14 | TRBV5-1 | ASSWSADISGNTIY
14 | TRBV3-1/TRBV3-2 | ASSREGQVTNSPLH
12 | TRBV18 | ASSDPGTDYGYT
13 | TRBV3-1/TRBV3-2 | ASSQVHHRGNEQF
12 | TRBV18 | ASSPETLYQPQH
20 | TRBV4-1 | ASSSWGGGGPTTSGRTDTQY
14 | TRBV11-3 | ASSPTGTSGAYEQF
10 | TRBV4-2 | ASSQDRLEQF
12 | TRBV5-1 | ASSAGQGIHEQY
12 | TRBV6-4 | ASSDGQGNSPLH
14 | TRBV28 | ASRPVGHSGANVLT
13 | TRBV11-2 | ASSQQLAGDNEQF
16 | TRBV6-1 | ASSEAISTRGLADTQY
12 | TRBV19 | ASNSLGAKNIQY
12 | TRBV9 | ASSVRQGTDTQY